Detailed here is one T cell receptor beta chain. What it binds is not known. The PCR ran on 60 Vbeta and 13 Jbeta primers. Libraries were prepared by immunoSEQ multiplex PCR; TCRdb keeps only in-frame clonotypes and omits some of them. The sample contains around 180,000 clones, about four fifths of which appear only once. The CDR3 spans 13 residues. CDR1 is KGHSH, CDR2 LQKENI, per germline. Trimming removed 3 bases from V and 3 bases from J, with 6 bases in between. The data were obtained in a study of cytomegalovirus exposure and HLA in healthy donors. Findings of the study overall: A later analysis linked a missense DCLRE1C variant to TCR beta V- and J-gene trimming. Previous analysis showed most TCR beta V segments were productive about 90% or about 30% of the time.

The rearrangement joins TRBV18 to TRBJ1-5; D not certain. The sequenced material came from PBMCs. The clonotype was recovered from a man younger than 30 in good health and CMV-seronegative. The CDR3 DNA sequence: TGTGCCAGCTCACCCCAGGTCAATCAGCCCCAGCATTTT. This sequence encodes CASSPQVNQPQHF.